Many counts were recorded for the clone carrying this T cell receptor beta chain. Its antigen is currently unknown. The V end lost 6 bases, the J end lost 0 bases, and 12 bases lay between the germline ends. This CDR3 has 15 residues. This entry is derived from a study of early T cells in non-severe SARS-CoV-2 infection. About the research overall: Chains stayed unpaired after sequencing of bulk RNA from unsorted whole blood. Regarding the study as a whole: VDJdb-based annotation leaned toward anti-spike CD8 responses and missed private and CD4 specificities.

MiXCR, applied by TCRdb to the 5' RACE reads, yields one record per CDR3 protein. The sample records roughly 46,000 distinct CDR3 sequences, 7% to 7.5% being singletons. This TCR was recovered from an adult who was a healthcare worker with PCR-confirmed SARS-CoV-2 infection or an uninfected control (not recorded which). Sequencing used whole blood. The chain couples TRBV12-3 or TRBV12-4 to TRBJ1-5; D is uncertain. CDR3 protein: CASSSLGGSNQPQHF. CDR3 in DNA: TGTGCCAGCAGCTCGCTCGGCGGTAGCAATCAGCCCCAGCATTTT.